Listed below are T cell receptor beta chains from one sample, sequenced in a study of T cell repertoires in cytomegalovirus infection. Their cognate antigens are unknown. MiXCR, run by TCRdb on the reads, gives a single entry per CDR3 protein. The profile shows 750,000 to 900,000 distinct CDR3 sequences, 25% to 30% of them singletons. The starting material was cultured CD8+ T cells from PBMCs, obtained from culture after CMV antigen stimulation. The receptors were sampled from a human donor in good health (CMV status not recorded). Some clones in this sample may be carry-over from other donors' samples. Both conserved end residues are part of each CDR3. A D gene is named only where the DNA matches it firmly. The size of a clone is reported for some rows only, either as once, few or many, or as a class for expanded clones.

NA	TRBJ1-1	TRBD1	TRBV24-1	CATYPGGPSNTEAFF	TGTGCCACCTACCCAGGGGGGCCCTCGAACACTGAAGCTTTCTTT
few	TRBJ1-2	NA	TRBV6-5	CASSYSHQREGYTF	TGTGCCAGCAGTTACTCGCACCAGAGAGAAGGCTACACCTTC
NA	TRBJ1-2	NA	TRBV7-8	CASSLGVLGYTF	TGTGCCAGCAGCTTAGGGGTTCTTGGCTACACCTTC
NA	TRBJ1-2	NA	TRBV12-3/TRBV12-4	CASRVGAGYTF	TGTGCCAGCAGGGTTGGAGCCGGCTACACCTTC
NA	TRBJ1-5	TRBD1	TRBV7-9	CASSQVGGGGRNQPQHF	TGTGCCAGCAGCCAAGTAGGGGGAGGGGGCCGAAATCAGCCCCAGCATTTT
many	TRBJ1-2	NA	TRBV10-3	CAISESGEGPYGYTF	TGTGCCATCAGTGAGTCCGGGGAGGGACCCTATGGCTACACCTTC
NA	TRBJ2-1	NA	TRBV6-1	CASSNLLGPAGDNEQFF	TGTGCCAGCAGTAACTTGCTGGGGCCGGCAGGCGACAATGAGCAGTTCTTC
few	TRBJ2-6	NA	TRBV27	CASSLTAFSGANVLTF	TGTGCCAGCAGTTTGACAGCCTTCTCTGGGGCCAACGTCCTGACTTTC
few	TRBJ2-5	NA	TRBV12-3/TRBV12-4	CASSITRGQETQYF	TGTGCCAGCAGCATTACCAGGGGACAAGAGACCCAGTACTTC
few	TRBJ2-2	NA	TRBV4-3	CASSPGPLNTGELFF	TGCGCCAGCAGTCCAGGCCCTTTGAACACCGGGGAGCTGTTTTTT
NA	TRBJ2-1	NA	TRBV12-3/TRBV12-4	CASSLARPNEQFF	TGTGCCAGCAGTTTAGCGCGACCTAATGAGCAGTTCTTC
many	TRBJ2-7	NA	TRBV7-2	CASSFGDPRHYEQYF	TGTGCCAGCAGCTTCGGGGACCCGCGCCACTACGAGCAGTACTTC
NA	TRBJ2-5	TRBD2	TRBV11-2	CASSYLAGDGETQYF	TGTGCCAGCAGCTACCTAGCGGGGGACGGAGAGACCCAGTACTTC
few	TRBJ1-1	NA	TRBV20-1	CSARMRGTLRRTEAFF	TGCAGTGCTAGGATGCGAGGGACACTTCGGAGGACTGAAGCTTTCTTT
few	TRBJ2-1	NA	TRBV27	CASSYGLGGNEQFF	TGTGCCAGCAGTTACGGACTCGGAGGGAATGAGCAGTTCTTC
NA	TRBJ1-2	NA	TRBV7-9	CASSLGSVYGYTF	TGTGCCAGCAGCTTAGGATCCGTATATGGCTACACCTTC
NA	TRBJ2-2	TRBD1	TRBV6-5	CASSYLGQGYTGELFF	TGTGCCAGCAGTTACTTGGGACAGGGGTACACCGGGGAGCTGTTTTTT
few	TRBJ1-1	TRBD1	TRBV4-1	CASSQDQTGGGLSTEAFF	TGCGCCAGCAGCCAAGATCAAACAGGGGGCGGTTTGTCCACTGAAGCTTTCTTT
NA	TRBJ2-5	NA	TRBV2	CASRFRGAAPQETQYF	TGTGCCAGCAGGTTCCGTGGGGCGGCACCTCAAGAGACCCAGTACTTC
few	TRBJ1-6	TRBD1	TRBV7-9	CASSSSDRVNSPLHF	TGTGCCAGCAGCTCATCGGACAGGGTTAATTCACCCCTCCACTTT
few	TRBJ2-7	TRBD1	TRBV5-5	CASSWTGGKAYEQYF	TGTGCCAGCAGCTGGACAGGGGGTAAGGCCTACGAGCAGTACTTC
few	TRBJ1-5	NA	TRBV6-5	CASQGSGNQPQHF	TGTGCCAGCCAGGGGAGCGGCAATCAGCCCCAGCATTTT
once	TRBJ1-1	NA	TRBV6-2/TRBV6-3	CASSYRSFAEAFF	TGTGCCAGCAGTTACCGCAGTTTCGCTGAAGCTTTCTTT
many	TRBJ2-5	NA	TRBV27	CASSFGGASQETQYF	TGTGCCAGCAGTTTTGGTGGGGCGTCGCAAGAGACCCAGTACTTC
NA	TRBJ2-1	TRBD1	TRBV29-1	CSVEEWKGTGGYNEQFF	TGCAGCGTTGAAGAATGGAAGGGGACAGGGGGGTACAATGAGCAGTTCTTC
few	TRBJ1-6	NA	TRBV25-1	CARKDLETANSPLHF	TGTGCCAGAAAGGATTTGGAGACAGCGAATTCACCCCTCCACTTT
NA	TRBJ2-1	NA	TRBV7-2	CASSSPLQGNEQFF	TGTGCCAGCAGCTCACCCCTTCAGGGGAATGAGCAGTTCTTC
NA	TRBJ2-7	NA	TRBV6-6	CAIAQRSSYEQYF	TGTGCCATAGCTCAGAGGTCCTCCTACGAGCAGTACTTC
NA	TRBJ2-7	TRBD1	TRBV15	CATSSHTGTGRYEQYF	TGTGCCACCAGCAGCCATACCGGGACAGGGAGGTACGAGCAGTACTTC
few	TRBJ1-5	TRBD1	TRBV12-3/TRBV12-4	CASSPDRVEHQPQHF	TGTGCCAGCAGTCCCGACAGGGTGGAGCATCAGCCCCAGCATTTT
NA	TRBJ2-7	TRBD2	TRBV29-1	CSVEYPRGSYEQYF	TGCAGCGTTGAATATCCGCGGGGGAGTTACGAGCAGTACTTC
few	TRBJ2-7	TRBD1	TRBV12-3/TRBV12-4	CASSFVADRAYEQYF	TGTGCCAGCAGTTTTGTAGCGGACAGGGCCTACGAGCAGTACTTC
NA	TRBJ1-1	TRBD1	TRBV4-1	CASSPGQPAVSEAFF	TGCGCCAGCAGCCCGGGACAGCCGGCAGTGTCTGAAGCTTTCTTT
NA	TRBJ1-1	TRBD1	TRBV6-2/TRBV6-3	CASSSPTGGWTEAFF	TGTGCCAGCAGTTCTCCGACAGGGGGATGGACTGAAGCTTTCTTT
NA	TRBJ1-5	NA	TRBV15	CATSRDLVTVMNQPQHF	TGTGCCACCAGCAGAGACCTGGTGACTGTGATGAATCAGCCCCAGCATTTT
NA	TRBJ2-4	NA	TRBV6-5	CASSYSGAAKNIQYF	TGTGCCAGCAGTTACTCGGGGGCTGCCAAAAACATTCAGTACTTC
NA	TRBJ2-2	NA	TRBV6-5	CASTPRGVINTGELFF	TGTGCCAGCACTCCGAGGGGGGTTATTAACACCGGGGAGCTGTTTTTT
NA	TRBJ2-5	NA	TRBV2	CASLETGPTQYF	TGTGCCAGCCTTGAGACTGGCCCGACCCAGTACTTC
many	TRBJ1-1	NA	TRBV10-2	CASSESGKGTEAFF	TGCGCCAGCAGTGAATCCGGGAAAGGTACTGAAGCTTTCTTT
few	TRBJ1-1	TRBD1	TRBV10-3	CAISGDSPDEAFF	TGTGCCATCAGTGGGGACAGCCCAGATGAAGCTTTCTTT
few	TRBJ1-2	NA	TRBV7-9	CASSLEGVSEIYGYTF	TGTGCCAGCAGCTTAGAGGGGGTCAGCGAGATTTATGGCTACACCTTC
many	TRBJ2-1	NA	TRBV7-9	CASSHVKNNEQFF	TGTGCCAGCAGCCACGTGAAAAACAATGAGCAGTTCTTC
many	TRBJ1-5	TRBD1	TRBV12-3/TRBV12-4	CASSDRAGDQPQHF	TGTGCCAGCAGCGACAGGGCCGGGGATCAGCCCCAGCATTTT
once	TRBJ1-2	NA	TRBV5-5	CASSLGLEIPLYGYTF	TGTGCCAGCAGCTTGGGTTTGGAGATCCCCCTCTATGGCTACACCTTC
NA	TRBJ2-1	NA	TRBV5-4	CASSSWDVYNEQFF	TGTGCCAGCAGCTCCTGGGACGTTTACAATGAGCAGTTCTTC
few	TRBJ2-1	NA	TRBV10-3	CAISEAGGVQNEQFF	TGTGCCATCAGTGAGGCCGGGGGCGTTCAAAATGAGCAGTTCTTC
few	TRBJ2-3	TRBD1	TRBV29-1	CSVAQGVGTDTQYF	TGCAGCGTTGCTCAGGGGGTCGGCACAGATACGCAGTATTTT